A selection of T cell receptor beta chains follows, all from one sample in a study of blood T cell repertoires in COVID-19. Method: immunoSEQ multiplex PCR; TCRdb's copy keeps in-frame clones and lacks some. The repertoire holds 200,000 or so clones, about 88% seen once, with 2.9% in the top ten. Source material: peripheral blood. The receptors were sampled from a man aged 50 to 59 who had recovered from COVID-19. Both conserved end residues are part of each CDR3. D genes are given only for firm matches. Rows may omit the clone size; those that give it use once, few, many or a size class.

D: TRBD1
V: TRBV5-1
size: .
CDR3: CASSPGTGAQETQYF

D: .
V: TRBV6-5
size: .
CDR3: CASSSAGYEQYF

D: .
V: TRBV28
size: .
CDR3: CASSFAGRYNYGYTF

D: .
V: TRBV20-1
size: .
CDR3: CSASGTYEQYF

D: .
V: TRBV6-5
size: .
CDR3: CASSTQGRETQYF

D: TRBD1
V: TRBV18
size: once
CDR3: CASSPPNNDRGSNTEAFF

D: .
V: TRBV7-9
size: .
CDR3: CASTRTAGAATDTQYF

D: .
V: TRBV6-5
size: .
CDR3: CASSYARGSYEQYF

D: TRBD2
V: TRBV7-2
size: once
CDR3: CASSPKGREISEQYF

D: TRBD2
V: TRBV4-2
size: .
CDR3: CASSRGLAYDTGELFF

D: TRBD1
V: TRBV19
size: .
CDR3: CASGGQPDQPQHF

D: .
V: TRBV2
size: .
CDR3: CASTGGVGAPTDTQYF

D: .
V: TRBV6-5
size: few
CDR3: CASSPGRRGDTIYF

D: .
V: TRBV7-8
size: .
CDR3: CASSLVGQGDQPQHF